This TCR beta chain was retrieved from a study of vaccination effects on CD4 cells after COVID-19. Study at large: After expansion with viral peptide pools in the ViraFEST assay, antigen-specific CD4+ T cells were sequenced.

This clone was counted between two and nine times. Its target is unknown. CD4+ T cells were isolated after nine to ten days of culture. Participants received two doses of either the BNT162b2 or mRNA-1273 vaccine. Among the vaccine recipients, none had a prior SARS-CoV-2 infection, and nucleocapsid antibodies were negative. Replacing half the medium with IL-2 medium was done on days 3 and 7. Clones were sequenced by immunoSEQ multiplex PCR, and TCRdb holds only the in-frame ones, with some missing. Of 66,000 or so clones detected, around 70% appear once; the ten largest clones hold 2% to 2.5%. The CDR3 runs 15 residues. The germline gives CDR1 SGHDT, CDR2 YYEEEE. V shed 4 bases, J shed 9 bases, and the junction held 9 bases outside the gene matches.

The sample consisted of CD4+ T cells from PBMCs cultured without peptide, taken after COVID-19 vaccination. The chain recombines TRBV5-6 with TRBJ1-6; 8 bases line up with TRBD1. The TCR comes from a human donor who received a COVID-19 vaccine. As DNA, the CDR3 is TGTGCCAGCAGCGGACTAGGACAGGGAAGTTCACCCCTCCACTTT. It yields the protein CASSGLGQGSSPLHF.